These 22 T cell receptor beta chains were all obtained from the same sample, sequenced in a study of blood T cells in healthy people across ages. It was with a sample-barcoded 5' primer and a J-beta primer mix that a second PCR of roughly 6 to 12 cycles was run. Using its own MiXCR run on the 5' RACE reads, TCRdb lists one record per CDR3 protein. The sample has under 1,000,000 distinct CDR3 sequences, around 36% seen once. The sequencing sample was made of blood. These receptors all come from a man aged 18 to 30 in good health.

Points on this clonotype: A read error is possible here, since a much larger clone lies one base away. The chain employs TRBV20-1 and TRBJ2-7; TRBD2 aligns across 8 bases. Germline lookup yields CDR1 DFQATT and CDR2 SNEGSKA (reference sequence). Unmatched junction bases numbered 9, after V lost 6 bases and J lost 2 bases. There are 14 residues in the CDR3. CDR3 coding DNA: TGCAGTGCCGTAGGGCGGGGGGTACCCTACGAGCAGTACTTC. Translating gives CSAVGRGVPYEQYF.

This clonotype was seen repeatedly, ten times or more. The CDR3 region is CASSDRASYEQYF. CDR3 nucleotide sequence: TGTGCCAGTTCTGACAGGGCGTCCTACGAGCAGTACTTC. The chain is built from TRBV7-2 and TRBJ2-7; 7 nucleotides match TRBD1. CDR1 SGHTA and CDR2 FQGNSA come from the germline V gene. The CDR3 sequence is 13 residues long. The junction had 6 bases not matched to a gene; V was cut back by 9 bases and J by 1 base.

This clonotype was seen only a few times. This CDR3 reads CASSQRQGSYGYTF. CDR3 in DNA: TGTGCCAGCAGCCAGAGACAGGGTAGTTATGGCTACACCTTC. This chain connects TRBV7-9 to TRBJ1-2, with 7 bases lining up with TRBD1. Trimming at V came to 5 bases and at J to 5 bases, leaving 8 bases not matched to a gene. This CDR3 is 14 amino acids long. Germline values: CDR1 SEHNR, CDR2 FQNEAQ (reference sequence).

At least ten counts were recorded for this clonotype. The rearrangement uses TRBV4-1 and TRBJ2-4; 7 bases line up with TRBD2. This CDR3 spans 15 amino acids. The ends lost 4 bases at V and 8 bases at J; junction bases unmatched: 11. CDR1 MGHRA and CDR2 YSYEKL come from the germline V gene. CDR3 nucleotides: TGCGCCAGCAGCCCCTCTCGGCAGGGAGGGGACATTCAGTACTTC. Its protein is CASSPSRQGGDIQYF.

Of note for this clonotype: Germline is not matched at one junction end, which may reflect a read error. The chain recombines TRBV20-1 with TRBJ2-5; 10 nucleotides line up with TRBD2. The CDR3 totals 17 residues. CDR1 is DFQATT and CDR2 is SNEGSKA in the germline V gene (reference sequence). The CDR3: CSPRSGVPAGGRETQYF. In nucleotides, the CDR3 is TGCAGTCCTAGATCCGGAGTCCCAGCGGGGGGGCGAGAGACCCAGTACTTC.

This clonotype has a handful of counts. The chain combines TRBV7-2 with TRBJ1-1, with D maybe TRBD1 (5 bases). Germline values: CDR1 SGHTA, CDR2 FQGNSA. V was cut by 1 base and J by 1 base, with 10 bases left in between. The CDR3 length is 15 residues. CDR3 protein: CASSLEGRTNTEAFF. CDR3 sequence (DNA): TGTGCCAGCAGCTTAGAGGGACGGACGAACACTGAAGCTTTCTTT.

The chain combines TRBV20-1 with TRBJ2-7; D is perhaps TRBD2 (6 bases). The CDR3 sequence is 12 residues long. The V and J ends lost 3 bases and 3 bases respectively, with 9 bases between them. In germline, CDR1 is DFQATT, CDR2 SNEGSKA (reference sequence). DNA for the CDR3: TGCAGTGCTAGGTCGGGAGACTACGAGCAGTACTTC. Translating gives CSARSGDYEQYF.

In the case of this clonotype: This may come from a read error, since a much larger clone is one base off. V gene TRBV12-3 or TRBV12-4 combines with J gene TRBJ2-3, with D uncertain. Deletions cut 7 bases from V and 4 bases from J, with 15 bases between. This CDR3 has 14 residues. CDR3 region: CASIMAWSADTQYF. The CDR3 nucleotides read TGTGCCAGCATTATGGCCTGGAGCGCAGATACGCAGTATTTT.

In regard to this clonotype: A read error may produce the germline difference seen at one junction end. In nucleotides, the CDR3 is TGTGCCAGCAGCGCTGACAGATCTAACGATGGCTACACCTTC. Its translation is CASSADRSNDGYTF. This rearrangement joins TRBV7-2 to TRBJ1-2; D possibly corresponds to TRBD1 (5 bases). Per the germline V gene, CDR1 is SGHTA and CDR2 is FQGNSA. The CDR3 is 14 residues long. The variable domain in full, completed from reference TRBV7-2 and TRBJ1-2, reads GAGVSQSPSNKVTEKGKDVELRCDPISGHTALYWYRQSLGQGLEFLIYFQGNSAPDKSGLPSDRFSAERTGGSVSTLTIQRTQQEDSAVYLCASSADRSNDGYTFGSGTRLTVV.

This clonotype has a count of ten or more. The chain recombines TRBV5-1 with TRBJ2-7, with D uncertain. Germline V gives CDR1 SGHRS, CDR2 YFSETQ. This CDR3 spans 14 amino acids. With 4 bases removed from V and 2 bases from J, the gap between germline ends came to 13 bases. The chain's CDR3 is CASSNGVGTYEQYF. DNA of the CDR3: TGCGCCAGCAGCAATGGTGTTGGCACCTACGAGCAGTACTTC.

This clonotype was found a few times. The chain is built from TRBV30 and TRBJ1-2, with D unclear. The V gene lost 1 base and the J gene lost 7 bases, with 4 bases spanning the gap. The CDR3 has 10 residues. CDR1 and CDR2 (germline): GTSNPN, SVGIG (reference sequence). CDR3 bases: TGTGCCTGGAGTGGTCTTGGCTACACCTTC. Translation gives CAWSGLGYTF.

The V gene is TRBV28, the J gene TRBJ2-7, with D possibly TRBD1 on 6 matching bases. V dropped 5 bases and J dropped 5 bases, with 19 bases sitting between them. The V gene's germline CDR1 is MDHEN and CDR2 SYDVKM. The CDR3 contains 15 residues. The CDR3 nucleotides are TGTGCCAGCAGTGCCGTTGAGGACAGTACACACGAGCAGTACTTC. Translated: CASSAVEDSTHEQYF.

The J gene is TRBJ2-3, the V gene TRBV21-1; TRBD2 was called by the table and not checked on the DNA. TRBV21-1 is a pseudogene. The CDR3 is made up of 17 amino acids. The CDR3 loop reads CASSPQQLAPSTDTQYF. The CDR3 nucleotides are TGTGCCAGCAGCCCCCAGCAACTAGCCCCTAGCACAGATACGCAGTATTTT.

Of note for this clonotype: A much larger clone lies one base from this, so it may be a read error. The chain joins TRBV27 to TRBJ2-7; 7 bases are shared with TRBD1. Germline V gives CDR1 MNHEY, CDR2 SMNVEV (reference sequence). This CDR3 is 16 amino acids long. Here the CDR3 reads CASRPRQGTNSSEQYF. The CDR3 DNA reads as TGTGCCAGCAGGCCGCGACAGGGTACAAACTCCTCCGAGCAGTACTTC.

This rearrangement joins TRBV4-1 to TRBJ1-1, with unresolved D. The CDR3 totals 14 residues. V lost 0 bases and J lost 1, with 6 bases in between. Germline-derived CDR1 and CDR2 are MGHRA and YSYEKL. The CDR3 DNA is TGCGCCAGCAGCCAAGATATCTCGAACACTGAAGCTTTCTTT. It translates to CASSQDISNTEAFF.

V is TRBV12-3 or TRBV12-4 and J is TRBJ1-4, with a possible D match to TRBD1 (6 bases). Trimming removed 5 bases from V and 6 bases from J, with 16 bases in between. This CDR3 contains 15 residues. The DNA of the CDR3 is TGTGCCAGCAGTCTCTTATCTACAGGGCATGAAAAACTGTTTTTT. Translated: CASSLLSTGHEKLFF.

In regard to this clonotype: Since a much larger clone is just one base distant, this may be a read error. J is TRBJ1-2 and V is TRBV14; D not resolved. Trimming pared 4 bases from V and 8 bases from J, leaving 20 bases between. Per the germline V gene, CDR1 is SGHDN and CDR2 is FVKESK. There are 15 residues in the CDR3. The CDR3 reads CASSPLVTKPSGYTF. For the CDR3, the DNA is TGTGCCAGCAGCCCTCTAGTGACAAAGCCGTCGGGCTACACCTTC.

This clonotype has only a few counts. The chain carries TRBV4-1 and TRBJ2-5; 15 bases align to TRBD2. With 2 bases clipped from V and 5 bases from J, the junction kept 6 bases outside the gene matches. The CDR3 loop spans 17 amino acids. The germline gives CDR1 MGHRA, CDR2 YSYEKL. The CDR3 DNA sequence: TGCGCCAGCAGCCAACTGGGACTAGCGGGGGGTCGGGAGACCCAGTACTTC. Translated: CASSQLGLAGGRETQYF.

This chain connects TRBV5-1 to TRBJ2-3, with 8 bases fitting TRBD2. The CDR3 loop spans 16 amino acids. With V trimmed by 0 bases and J by 2 bases, 5 bases remained unmatched. In germline, CDR1 is SGHRS, CDR2 YFSETQ. In nucleotides, the CDR3 is TGCGCCAGCAGCTTGGATACAGCGGGGGTCACAGATACGCAGTATTTT. It specifies CASSLDTAGVTDTQYF.

The chain is built from TRBV7-2 and TRBJ2-7; D call uncertain. The CDR3 sequence is 13 residues long. The ends were cut back, 5 bases at V and 5 bases at J, with 13 bases in the middle. Germline-derived CDR1 and CDR2 are SGHTA and FQGNSA. The CDR3 spells CASSNPSVHEQYF. The CDR3 DNA sequence: TGTGCCAGCAGCAACCCTAGTGTTCACGAGCAGTACTTC.

This clonotype was seen a handful of times. The gene calls are TRBV6-4 and TRBJ2-1; 7 bases agree with TRBD2. J was trimmed by 9 bases and V by 8 bases; bases with no gene match: 19. The germline V gene encodes CDR1 MRHNA and CDR2 SNTAGT. The CDR3 covers 16 residues. The chain's CDR3 is CASLGAGEVYSGEQFF. The DNA for the CDR3 is TGTGCCAGCTTAGGGGCGGGGGAAGTATATTCAGGTGAGCAGTTCTTC.

This clonotype was detected many times. This sequence joins TRBV12-3 or TRBV12-4 and TRBJ2-3, with TRBD2 matching over 8 bases. The CDR3 covers 14 residues. Losses at the gene ends were 8 bases for V and 4 bases for J; bases not matched to a gene: 8. The DNA of the CDR3 is TGTGCCAGCCTTAGGGCGGGAGGTTCAGATACGCAGTATTTT. This encodes CASLRAGGSDTQYF.